A selection of T cell receptor beta chains follows, all from one sample in a study of T-cell reconstitution after alpha-beta-depleted transplantation in children. TCRdb passed the PCR reads through MiXCR, listing each CDR3 protein once. This sample yields 750,000 to 950,000 distinct CDR3 sequences, of which about 15% are seen a single time; 5% belongs to the top ten. This specimen was PBMCs, mostly from graft donor cells, taken 360 days after TCRalphabeta/CD19-depleted stem cell transplant. The origin of the receptors is a male patient younger than 18 who had a stem cell transplant for acute lymphoblastic leukemia, so the T cells may come from the graft donor. The CDR3 runs from the conserved cysteine through the conserved F or W. The D gene is left open where the match is weak. Only some rows state a clone size, as once, few, many or a class for expanded clones.

size | D | J | V | DNA | CDR3
NA | NA | TRBJ2-7 | TRBV12-3/TRBV12-4 | TGTGCCAGCAGTTTACAGGGCCACGAGCAGTACTTC | CASSLQGHEQYF
NA | NA | TRBJ2-3 | TRBV28 | TGTGCCAGCAGTTTTATACAGCGGCCCACAGATACGCAGTATTTT | CASSFIQRPTDTQYF
many | TRBD2 | TRBJ2-1 | TRBV7-2 | TGTGCCAGCAGCCGACCGTCTAGCGGGAGAAGTGTTTCAAGCTCCTACAATGAGCAGTTCTTC | CASSRPSSGRSVSSSYNEQFF
few | NA | TRBJ2-1 | TRBV27 | TGTGCCAGCAGTTTATCGACACAGCCTCATGAGCAGTTCTTC | CASSLSTQPHEQFF
many | TRBD2 | TRBJ2-1 | TRBV7-8 | TGTGCCAGCAGCCTAAATCTAGCGGGAATAAAACCGAATTACAATGAGCAGTTCTTC | CASSLNLAGIKPNYNEQFF
NA | TRBD1 | TRBJ2-5 | TRBV29-1 | TGCAGCGTTGAAGATCGAGACAGGGGGCTAGAGACCCAGTACTTC | CSVEDRDRGLETQYF
NA | TRBD2 | TRBJ2-3 | TRBV7-9 | TGTGCCAGCGAGACTAGCGGGAGCACAGATACGCAGTATTTT | CASETSGSTDTQYF
NA | NA | TRBJ1-1 | TRBV7-3 | TGTGCCAGCAGCTTAAAACAGTACGGTGAAGCTTTCTTT | CASSLKQYGEAFF
few | NA | TRBJ2-7 | TRBV3-1 | TGTGCCAGCAGCCAAGAGCGGACATTTTACGAGCAGTACTTC | CASSQERTFYEQYF
NA | NA | TRBJ2-4 | TRBV20-1 | TGCAGTGCCGTCTATGGGGGGAGGGCCAAAAACATTCAGTACTTC | CSAVYGGRAKNIQYF
few | NA | TRBJ2-5 | TRBV10-3 | TGTGCCATCAGCTTCACACAAGAGACCCAGTACTTC | CAISFTQETQYF
NA | TRBD1 | TRBJ2-6 | TRBV10-2 | TGCGCCAGCAGAGGACAGGGGGTGTCTGGGGCCAACGTCCTGACTTTC | CASRGQGVSGANVLTF
few | NA | TRBJ2-3 | TRBV4-1 | TGCGCCAGCAGCCGTTCGGCTCTGACTAGAAGACCCACAGATACGCAGTATTTT | CASSRSALTRRPTDTQYF
few | NA | TRBJ2-1 | TRBV7-9 | TGTGCCAGCAGCTTAGCGAACGAGCTTGAGCAGTTCTTC | CASSLANELEQFF
few | NA | TRBJ2-7 | TRBV9 | TGTGCCAGCAGCGTAGGGTTCAGGGCATACTCCTACGAGCAGTACTTC | CASSVGFRAYSYEQYF
NA | NA | TRBJ1-2 | TRBV5-1 | TGCGCCAGCAGCCCAGGCAGAGAGGACCCTGGTGACTATGGCTACACCTTC | CASSPGREDPGDYGYTF
few | NA | TRBJ2-7 | TRBV9 | TGTGCCAGCAGCGTAGTCGGGGGCTCCGAGCAGTACTTC | CASSVVGGSEQYF
few | NA | TRBJ2-7 | TRBV6-1 | TGTGCCAGCAGTGAAGTCGACAGCTCCTACGAGCAGTACTTC | CASSEVDSSYEQYF
few | NA | TRBJ2-7 | TRBV5-5 | TGTGCCAGCAGCTTAATTACTTCTTTTAGCTACGAGCAGTACTTC | CASSLITSFSYEQYF
few | NA | TRBJ2-5 | TRBV12-3/TRBV12-4 | TGTGCCAGCAGTTTGGCCGGGAGATCGGAGACCCAGTACTTC | CASSLAGRSETQYF
few | TRBD1 | TRBJ2-5 | TRBV5-8 | TGTGCCAGCAGCTCCGGACAGGGGTTCAGGAAGACCCAGTACTTC | CASSSGQGFRKTQYF
few | NA | TRBJ1-1 | TRBV4-1 | TGCGCCAGCAGCCTCCCTGCCAGGGGAAGGAACACTGAAGCTTTCTTT | CASSLPARGRNTEAFF
NA | NA | TRBJ2-7 | TRBV7-8 | TGTGCCAGCAGCTTAGGCTTTGAGCTCTTTGACTTC | CASSLGFELFDF
many | NA | TRBJ1-5 | TRBV29-1 | TGCAGCGTTGTGTCAGGGGGCAATCAGCCCCAGCATTTT | CSVVSGGNQPQHF
few | NA | TRBJ2-2 | TRBV2 | TGTGCCAGCACTCTGGAGCGGGTCCTAGCGTCACACGGGGAGCTGTTTTTT | CASTLERVLASHGELFF